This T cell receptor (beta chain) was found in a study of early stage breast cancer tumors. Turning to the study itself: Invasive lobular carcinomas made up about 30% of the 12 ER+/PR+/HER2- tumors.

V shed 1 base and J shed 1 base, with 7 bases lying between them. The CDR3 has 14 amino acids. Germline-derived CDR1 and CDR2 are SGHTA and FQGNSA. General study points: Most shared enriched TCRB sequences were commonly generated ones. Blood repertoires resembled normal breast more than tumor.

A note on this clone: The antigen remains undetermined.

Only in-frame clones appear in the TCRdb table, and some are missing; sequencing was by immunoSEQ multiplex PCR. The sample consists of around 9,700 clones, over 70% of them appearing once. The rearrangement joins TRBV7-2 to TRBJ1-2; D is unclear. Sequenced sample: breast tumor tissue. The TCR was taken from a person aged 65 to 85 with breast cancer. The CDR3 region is CASSLVASNYGYTF. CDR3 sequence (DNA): TGTGCCAGCAGCTTAGTCGCCAGTAACTATGGCTACACCTTC.